The 9 T cell receptor beta chains below all came from one sample that was sequenced in a study of shared clonotypes between healthy human individuals. Here immunoSEQ multiplex PCR was the method, and the copy in TCRdb shows in-frame clones only, minus some. The table lists about 2 million clones, roughly 94% of them singletons, with roughly 0.13% in the top ten. The sequencing input was naive CD4+ T cells sorted from blood. Documented subset: CD45RA+ positively selected. The receptor source for this set is a man between 18 and 35 years old in good health.

Of note for this clone: Other DNA sequences in the same sample also yield this CDR3. This chain joins TRBV5-1 and TRBJ2-3; 7 bases line up with TRBD2. Unmatched junction bases numbered 2, after V lost 0 bases and J lost 1 base. The CDR3 totals 15 residues. CDR1 SGHRS and CDR2 YFSETQ come from the germline V gene. CDR3 sequence reads: CASSLDRGGTDTQYF. The CDR3 DNA follows: TGCGCCAGCAGCTTGGATCGGGGGGGCACAGATACGCAGTATTTT.

Details on this clone: Other DNA sequences from this sample encode an identical CDR3 as well. V is TRBV7-2 and J is TRBJ1-1; no firm D call. The germline V gene has CDR1 SGHTA and CDR2 FQGNSA. This CDR3 has 13 amino acids. The V end was cut by 2 bases, the J end by 0 bases, with 4 bases between. CDR3 amino acids: CASSLSVNTEAFF. CDR3 bases: TGTGCCAGCAGCTTATCCGTGAACACTGAAGCTTTCTTT.

Turning to this clone: The junction does not match germline at one end; this may be a read error. The chain combines TRBV6-1 with TRBJ1-6; 9 bases are shared with TRBD1. The CDR3 is 13 residues long. CDR1 MNHNS and CDR2 SASEGT come from the germline V gene. Here the CDR3 reads CAGSEDRGSPLHF. The CDR3 DNA is TGTGCCGGCAGTGAGGACAGGGGTTCACCCCTCCACTTT.

The V gene is TRBV19, the J gene TRBJ1-3; D not resolved. V was pared by 4 bases and J by 8 bases, with 12 bases between. The CDR3 totals 13 residues. From germline, CDR1 is LNHDA and CDR2 SQIVND (reference sequence). The CDR3: CASSKRERDTIYF. The CDR3 nucleotides are TGTGCCAGTAGTAAACGGGAGAGGGACACCATATATTTT.

This chain joins TRBV7-2 and TRBJ1-2; TRBD1 aligns across 9 bases. V trimming: 5 bases; J trimming: 2 bases; junction bases outside the gene matches: 6. The length of the CDR3 is 15 residues. CDR1 is SGHTA, CDR2 FQGNSA, per germline. CDR3 sequence: CASSLSGTGNYGYTF. In nucleotides, the CDR3 is TGTGCCAGCAGCCTCTCCGGGACAGGGAACTATGGCTACACCTTC.

This clone was counted once. CDR3 bases: TGTGCCAGCTCACCACCGGGAGTCTCGGCCAAAAACATTCAGTACTTC. It codes for CASSPPGVSAKNIQYF. The genes are TRBV18 and TRBJ2-4; D perhaps matches TRBD2 (5 bases). Germline values: CDR1 KGHSH, CDR2 LQKENI. The CDR3 consists of 16 residues. V was shortened by 0 bases and J by 1 base, with 10 bases between the two germline ends.

The CDR3 reads CASSLEVWPGRREQFF. Written as DNA, the CDR3 is TGTGCCAGCAGCTTGGAGGTCTGGCCAGGGCGCCGTGAGCAGTTCTTC. J is TRBJ2-1 and V is TRBV5-8, with D perhaps TRBD1 (5 bases). The CDR3 has 16 residues. The V end was cut by 0 bases, the J end by 9 bases, with 19 bases between. The germline V gene encodes CDR1 SGHTS and CDR2 YDEGEE.

V is TRBV7-9 and J is TRBJ2-2; a weak D match, TRBD1 (5 bases). This CDR3 contains 15 residues. CDR1 SEHNR and CDR2 FQNEAQ come from the germline V gene (reference sequence). With 4 bases removed from V and 2 bases from J, the gap between germline ends came to 11 bases. The CDR3 nucleotides read TGTGCCAGCAGCTCGCGACAGATTAACACCGGGGAGCTGTTTTTT. Protein product: CASSSRQINTGELFF.

This clone was detected once. V and J are TRBV18 and TRBJ1-5; 9 bases line up with TRBD1. The CDR3 loop spans 15 amino acids. Per the germline V gene, CDR1 is KGHSH and CDR2 is LQKENI. With 2 bases clipped from V and 6 bases from J, the junction kept 5 bases outside the gene matches. Written as DNA, the CDR3 is TGTGCCAGCTCACCAGGGACAGGGATGGTTCAGCCCCAGCATTTT. Protein sequence: CASSPGTGMVQPQHF.